Below, 22 T cell receptor beta chains from the same sample are listed, as sequenced in a study of tumor-infiltrating lymphocytes in localized non-small cell lung cancer. Sequencing used immunoSEQ multiplex PCR; TCRdb keeps in-frame clones, though not all of them. The sample has about 12,000 clones, about 85% seen once; the top ten hold roughly 13%. Source material: lung tumor tissue. Receptors were obtained from a human donor with non-small cell lung cancer.

The chain links TRBV27 to TRBJ1-2, with a weak D call TRBD1 (5 bases). Germline V gene data show CDR1 as MNHEY and CDR2 as SMNVEV (reference sequence). V lost 2 bases, J lost 2 bases, and 6 bases lay in between. This CDR3 contains 13 residues. DNA for the CDR3: TGTGCCAGCAGTTTACGACAGAACTATGGCTACACCTTC. It codes for CASSLRQNYGYTF.

The chain employs TRBV27 and TRBJ1-2, with 8 bases lining up with TRBD1. The germline CDR1 and CDR2 sequences are MNHEY and SMNVEV (reference sequence). J gave up 7 bases and V 0 bases, and 4 bases lay outside the gene matches. CDR3 size: 14 residues. The CDR3, as DNA: TGTGCCAGCAGTTTATCCAGGGGGCAGGTTGGCTACACCTTC. Translation: CASSLSRGQVGYTF.

The chain joins TRBV27 to TRBJ1-4; 7 bases are a match to TRBD1. Trimming took 5 bases from V and 8 from J; bases not matched to a gene: 5. CDR3 length: 13 residues. The germline CDR1 and CDR2 sequences are MNHEY and SMNVEV (reference sequence). CDR3: CASSTRGQEKLFF. The CDR3 DNA reads TGTGCCAGCAGTACTAGGGGGCAGGAAAAACTGTTTTTT.

V and J are TRBV5-5 and TRBJ1-2, with D uncertain. Trimming stripped 3 bases from V and 0 bases from J, with 6 bases between. The CDR3 spans 13 residues. Germline V gene lookup returns CDR1 SGHKS and CDR2 YYEKEE (reference sequence). The CDR3, as DNA: TGTGCCAGCAGCTCTCGTACTAACTATGGCTACACCTTC. Protein sequence: CASSSRTNYGYTF.

The genes are TRBV30 and TRBJ1-4, with a weak D call TRBD1 (5 bases). From germline, CDR1 is GTSNPN and CDR2 SVGIG (reference sequence). CDR3 size: 13 residues. Trimming shortened V by 2 bases and J by 11 bases, and 15 bases separated the two germline ends. For the CDR3, the DNA is TGTGCCTGGAGTAAAGGGGTTAATGGGAAACTGTTTTTT. This encodes CAWSKGVNGKLFF.

This clone has only one observation. The J gene is TRBJ2-5, the V gene TRBV10-2, with 7 bases matching TRBD2. After removal of 3 bases from V and 3 bases from J, the junction contained 4 bases not matched to a gene. The CDR3 is 14 residues long. In germline, CDR1 is WSHSY, CDR2 SAAADI. CDR3 sequence (DNA): TGCGCCAGCAGTGATATAGCGGGTAAAGAGACCCAGTACTTC. Protein product: CASSDIAGKETQYF.

The V gene is TRBV6-4, the J gene TRBJ1-3; TRBD1 aligns across 8 bases. This CDR3 region has 15 residues. Trimming removed 4 bases from V and 1 base from J; junction bases left unmatched: 3. Germline lookup yields CDR1 MRHNA and CDR2 SNTAGT. CDR3 sequence reads: CASSAGGVSGNTIYF. CDR3 in DNA: TGTGCCAGCAGTGCAGGGGGCGTTTCTGGAAACACCATATATTTT.

This clone was found once. The rearrangement links TRBV4-1 to TRBJ1-5; the match to TRBD1 covers 7 bases. The CDR3 is 20 residues long. The ends lost 5 bases at V and 3 bases at J; junction bases unmatched: 22. The germline V gene has CDR1 MGHRA and CDR2 YSYEKL. The CDR3 reads CASSKAARMDRLGPNQPQHF. Written as DNA, the CDR3 is TGCGCCAGCAGCAAAGCCGCGAGGATGGACAGGTTAGGGCCCAATCAGCCCCAGCATTTT.

This clone has only one observation. V is TRBV11-3 and J is TRBJ2-3; D may be TRBD2 (5 bases). Trimming took off 5 bases at V and 0 bases at J, with 6 bases between the two ends. The germline V gene has CDR1 SGHNT and CDR2 YENEEA. The CDR3 loop spans 13 amino acids. The DNA for the CDR3 is TGTGCCAGCAGCCGGGGTAGCACAGATACGCAGTATTTT. Translating it yields CASSRGSTDTQYF.

The V and J genes are TRBV18 and TRBJ1-5, with a possible D match to TRBD1 (5 bases). The V end was cut by 3 bases, the J end by 7 bases, with 19 bases between. Germline lookup yields CDR1 KGHSH and CDR2 LQKENI. There are 16 residues in the CDR3. In DNA form, the CDR3 reads TGTGCCAGCTCACCCCAGGGCCCGGGAAGTGGCCAGCCCCAGCATTTT. This encodes CASSPQGPGSGQPQHF.

The gene calls are TRBV19 and TRBJ2-2; no clear D. Between the trimmed V and J ends, which lost 5 bases and 1 base, there was a span of 8 bases. The CDR3 is made up of 14 amino acids. The germline gives CDR1 LNHDA, CDR2 SQIVND (reference sequence). CDR3 in amino acids: CASSYRENTGELFF. The CDR3 DNA follows: TGTGCCAGTAGTTACAGAGAGAACACCGGGGAGCTGTTTTTT.

This sequence joins TRBV7-9 and TRBJ1-1, with D possibly TRBD1 on 6 matching bases. This CDR3 contains 18 residues. The germline V gene encodes CDR1 SEHNR and CDR2 FQNEAQ (reference sequence). Trimming left V 0 bases short and J 1 base short, with 18 bases between. DNA of the CDR3: TGTGCCAGCAGCTTAGCTATCGGCAGCTGGGGGGCGAACACTGAAGCTTTCTTT. Translated: CASSLAIGSWGANTEAFF.

V usage is TRBV6-5 and J usage is TRBJ1-5; a possible D gene is TRBD1 (6 bases). The CDR3 runs 13 residues. Germline lookup yields CDR1 MNHEY and CDR2 SVGAGI. V was cut by 4 bases and J by 5 bases, with 9 bases left in between. CDR3 protein: CASSFDRYQPQHF. The CDR3 nucleotides read TGTGCCAGCAGTTTCGACAGGTATCAGCCCCAGCATTTT.

This CDR3 reads CASSRASTYEQYF. DNA of the CDR3: TGTGCCAGCAGCCGGGCTTCAACCTACGAGCAGTACTTC. This chain joins TRBV7-2 and TRBJ2-7; D gene unclear. CDR1 SGHTA and CDR2 FQGNSA come from the germline V gene. This CDR3 contains 13 residues. Trimming left V 5 bases short and J 2 bases short, with 10 bases between. Filled out from reference TRBV7-2 and TRBJ2-7, the complete variable domain reads GAGVSQSPSNKVTEKGKDVELRCDPISGHTALYWYRQSLGQGLEFLIYFQGNSAPDKSGLPSDRFSAERTGGSVSTLTIQRTQQEDSAVYLCASSRASTYEQYFGPGTRLTVT.

V usage is TRBV7-2 and J usage is TRBJ2-7, with D perhaps TRBD1 (6 bases). The CDR3 length is 16 residues. Between the trimmed V and J ends, which lost 1 base and 2 bases, there was a span of 15 bases. The V gene's germline CDR1 is SGHTA and CDR2 FQGNSA. CDR3 sequence: CASSLGPGHETYEQYF. The CDR3 nucleotides are TGTGCCAGCAGCTTAGGGCCGGGACACGAGACCTACGAGCAGTACTTC.

This clone appeared once. V is TRBV19 and J is TRBJ1-1; TRBD1 agrees at 7 bases. Germline CDR1 and CDR2: LNHDA and SQIVND (reference sequence). Losses at the gene ends were 5 bases for V and 4 bases for J; bases not matched to a gene: 7. There are 14 residues in the CDR3. CDR3 in amino acids: CASSGPGGITEAFF. The CDR3 bases are TGTGCCAGTAGTGGACCAGGGGGAATCACTGAAGCTTTCTTT.

J is TRBJ1-4 and V is TRBV5-5, with 8 bases fitting TRBD1. With 9 bases clipped from V and 3 bases from J, the junction kept 4 bases outside the gene matches. This CDR3 has 13 residues. The germline V gene encodes CDR1 SGHKS and CDR2 YYEKEE (reference sequence). CDR3 coding DNA: TGTGCCACCCAGGGGGCACCTAATGAAAAACTGTTTTTT. As protein: CATQGAPNEKLFF.

The chain links TRBV18 to TRBJ1-6, with TRBD1 matching 7 bases. CDR1 is KGHSH, CDR2 LQKENI, per germline. The CDR3 has 17 residues. V dropped 1 base and J dropped 6; count of bases not matched to a gene: 9. The CDR3 spells CASSPLGAGGANSPLHF. DNA for the CDR3: TGTGCCAGCTCACCACTTGGCGCAGGGGGGGCTAATTCACCCCTCCACTTT.

The chain uses TRBV7-8 and TRBJ2-1, with 10 bases lining up with TRBD2. The CDR3 extends over 17 amino acids. Trimming took 6 bases from V and 9 from J; bases not matched to a gene: 17. Germline lookup yields CDR1 SGHVS and CDR2 FQNEAQ. The CDR3 bases are TGTGCCAGCAGAGACAGGAGCGGGGGGGCTTGGGTCGGTGAGCAGTTCTTC. As protein: CASRDRSGGAWVGEQFF.

This chain connects TRBV7-2 to TRBJ1-3; D is undetermined. Between the trimmed V and J ends, which lost 5 bases and 4 bases, there was a span of 6 bases. Germline V gene lookup returns CDR1 SGHTA and CDR2 FQGNSA. The CDR3 totals 12 residues. The chain's CDR3 is CASSPDGNTIYF. CDR3 sequence (DNA): TGTGCCAGCAGCCCGGACGGAAACACCATATATTTT.

This clone has more than one count but fewer than ten. This chain uses TRBV30 with TRBJ2-3; no clear D gene. The CDR3 sequence is 13 residues long. From germline, CDR1 is GTSNPN and CDR2 SVGIG (reference sequence). Trimming pared 2 bases from V and 6 bases from J, leaving 12 bases between. The DNA of the CDR3 is TGTGCCTGGAGTTCCCGCCTCCAGGATACGCAGTATTTT. Amino acids: CAWSSRLQDTQYF. Full variable domain (remainder filled in from reference TRBV30 and TRBJ2-3): SQTIHQWPATLVQPVGSPLSLECTVEGTSNPNLYWYRQAAGRGLQLLFYSVGIGQISSEVPQNLSASRPQDRQFILSSKKLLLSDSGFYLCAWSSRLQDTQYFGPGTRLTVL.

The J gene is TRBJ1-1, the V gene TRBV4-1, with a tentative D call TRBD1 (6 bases). Germline CDR1 and CDR2: MGHRA and YSYEKL. The CDR3 runs to 17 residues. Trimming removed 0 bases from V and 6 bases from J, with 20 bases in between. CDR3 residues: CASSQDLLQGGRSEAFF. The CDR3, as DNA: TGCGCCAGCAGCCAAGATCTACTACAGGGTGGGCGATCTGAAGCTTTCTTT.